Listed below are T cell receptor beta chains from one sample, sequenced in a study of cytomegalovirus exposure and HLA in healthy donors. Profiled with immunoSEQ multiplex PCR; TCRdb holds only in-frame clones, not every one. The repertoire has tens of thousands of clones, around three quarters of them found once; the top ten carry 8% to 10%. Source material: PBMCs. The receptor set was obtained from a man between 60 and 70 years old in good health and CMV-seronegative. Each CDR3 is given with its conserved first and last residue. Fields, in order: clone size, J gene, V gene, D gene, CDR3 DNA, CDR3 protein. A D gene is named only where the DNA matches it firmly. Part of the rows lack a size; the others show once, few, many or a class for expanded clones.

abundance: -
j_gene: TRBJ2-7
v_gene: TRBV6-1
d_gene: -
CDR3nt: TGTGCCAGCAGTATTCAAAGAGCTTATTACTTC
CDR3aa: CASSIQRAYYF

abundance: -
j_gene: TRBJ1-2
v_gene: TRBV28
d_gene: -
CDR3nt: TGTGCCAGCAGTCTCCAGGGGATTGGCTACACCTTC
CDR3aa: CASSLQGIGYTF

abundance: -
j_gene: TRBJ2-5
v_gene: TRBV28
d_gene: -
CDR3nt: TGTGCCAGCAGCCCCAAATCTGGGACTCTCCGATCGACCCAGTACTTC
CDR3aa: CASSPKSGTLRSTQYF

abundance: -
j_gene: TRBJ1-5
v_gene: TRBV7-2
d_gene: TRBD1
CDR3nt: TGTGCCAGCAGTTACACCGACAGGGCCACTCAGCCCCAGCATTTT
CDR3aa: CASSYTDRATQPQHF

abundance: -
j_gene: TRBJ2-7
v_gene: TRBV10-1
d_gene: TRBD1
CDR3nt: TGCGCCAGCGCGGACAGGGGTGTCGAGCAGTACTTC
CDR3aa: CASADRGVEQYF

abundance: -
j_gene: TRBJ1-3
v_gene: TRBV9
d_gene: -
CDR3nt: TGTGCCAGCAGCGGAGACGAAGGTCGCGGGACCATATATTTT
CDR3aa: CASSGDEGRGTIYF

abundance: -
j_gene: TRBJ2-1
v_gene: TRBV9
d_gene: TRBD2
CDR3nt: TGTGCCAGCAGCCCAGCGGGAGGGCCGCCCAATGAGCAGTTCTTC
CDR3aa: CASSPAGGPPNEQFF

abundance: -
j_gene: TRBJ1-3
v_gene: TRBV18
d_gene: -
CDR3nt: TGTGCCAGCTCACCAACCTCGAAGAGCTCTGGAAACACCATATATTTT
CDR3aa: CASSPTSKSSGNTIYF

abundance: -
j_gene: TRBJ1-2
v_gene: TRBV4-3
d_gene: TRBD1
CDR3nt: TGCGCCAGCAGCCCTTCCGGGACAGGGAACTATGGCTACACCTTC
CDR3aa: CASSPSGTGNYGYTF

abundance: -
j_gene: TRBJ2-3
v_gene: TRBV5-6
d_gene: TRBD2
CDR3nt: TGTGCCAGCTGGGAGGGGAGAACAGATACGCAGTATTTT
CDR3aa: CASWEGRTDTQYF

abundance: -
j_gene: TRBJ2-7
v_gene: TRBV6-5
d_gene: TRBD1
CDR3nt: TGTGCCAGCAGTTACGGGACAGGGCGCTCCTACGAGCAGTACTTC
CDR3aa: CASSYGTGRSYEQYF

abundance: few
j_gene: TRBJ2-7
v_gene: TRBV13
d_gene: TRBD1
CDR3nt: TGTGCCAGCAGCTCCCGGGACAGGGGGGACTACGAGCAGTACTTC
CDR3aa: CASSSRDRGDYEQYF

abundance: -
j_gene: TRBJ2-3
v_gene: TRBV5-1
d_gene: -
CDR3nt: TGCGCCAGCAGCTTGGACGGAGATACGCAGTATTTT
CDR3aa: CASSLDGDTQYF

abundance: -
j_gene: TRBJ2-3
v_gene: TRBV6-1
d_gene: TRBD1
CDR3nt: TGTGCCAGCAGTGCGAACCGGGACAGTAGCACAGATACGCAGTATTTT
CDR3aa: CASSANRDSSTDTQYF

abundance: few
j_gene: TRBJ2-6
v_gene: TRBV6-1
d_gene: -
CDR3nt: TGTGCCAGCAGCGCAACCACAGCTGGGGCCAACATCCTGACTTTC
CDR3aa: CASSATTAGANILTF

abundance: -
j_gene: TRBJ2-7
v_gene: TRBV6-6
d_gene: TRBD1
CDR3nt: TGTGCCAGCAGAAACGACAGGGGGACCTACGAGCAGTACTTC
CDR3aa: CASRNDRGTYEQYF

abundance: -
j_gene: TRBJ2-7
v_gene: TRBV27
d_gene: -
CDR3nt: TGTGCCAGCAGTTTAGGGGTAGGGGGCTACGAGCAGTACTTC
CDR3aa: CASSLGVGGYEQYF

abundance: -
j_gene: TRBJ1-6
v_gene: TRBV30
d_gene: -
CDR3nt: TGTGCCTGGAGTAGTCAGGGGAATTCACCCCTCCACTTT
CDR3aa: CAWSSQGNSPLHF

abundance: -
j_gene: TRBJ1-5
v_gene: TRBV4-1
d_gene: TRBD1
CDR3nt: TGCGCCAGCAGTCGACAGGGGGCGGATCGTAATCAGCCCCAGCATTTT
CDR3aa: CASSRQGADRNQPQHF

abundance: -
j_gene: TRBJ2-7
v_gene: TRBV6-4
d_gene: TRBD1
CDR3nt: TGTGCCAGCAGTGAAAGGGACAGGGACTACGAGCAGTACTTC
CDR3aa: CASSERDRDYEQYF

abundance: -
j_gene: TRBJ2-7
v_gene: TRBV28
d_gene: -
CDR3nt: TGTGCCAGCAGTCGGTCTAACCGGGAGCAGTACTTC
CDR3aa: CASSRSNREQYF

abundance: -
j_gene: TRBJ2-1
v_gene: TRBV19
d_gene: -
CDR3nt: TGTGCCAGTAGTCTTAGCGACTACAATGAGCAGTTCTTC
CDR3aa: CASSLSDYNEQFF

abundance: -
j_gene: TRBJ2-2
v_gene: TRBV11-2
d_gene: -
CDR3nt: TGTGCCAGCAGCTTACGGTCCGGTTCGGGCGGGGAGCTGTTTTTT
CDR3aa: CASSLRSGSGGELFF

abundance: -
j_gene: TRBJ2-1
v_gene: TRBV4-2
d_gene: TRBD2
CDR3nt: TGTGCCAGCAGCCAAGCCGGGACTAGCGCCTACAATGAGCAGTTCTTC
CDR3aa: CASSQAGTSAYNEQFF

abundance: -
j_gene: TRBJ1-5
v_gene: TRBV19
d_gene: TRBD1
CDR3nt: TGTGCCAGTAGGGGGACAGGGAATTGGAATCAGCCCCAGCATTTT
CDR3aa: CASRGTGNWNQPQHF

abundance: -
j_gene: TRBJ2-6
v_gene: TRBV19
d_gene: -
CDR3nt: TGTGCCAGTAGCAACGGACAGACCTCTGGGGCCAACGTCCTGACTTTC
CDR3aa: CASSNGQTSGANVLTF

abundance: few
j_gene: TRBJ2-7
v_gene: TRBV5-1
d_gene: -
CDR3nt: TGCGCCAGCAGCTTGGAAGGTTTCACAGCCTACGAGCAGTACTTC
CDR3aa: CASSLEGFTAYEQYF

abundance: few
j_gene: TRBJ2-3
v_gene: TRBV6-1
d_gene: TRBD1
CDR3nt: TGTGCCAGCGGAATGGGACAGCTCTACACAGATACGCAGTATTTT
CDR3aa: CASGMGQLYTDTQYF

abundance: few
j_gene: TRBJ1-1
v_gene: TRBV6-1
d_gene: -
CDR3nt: TGTGCCAGCAGTGAAGGGCGGGTTCTGAACACTGAAGCTTTCTTT
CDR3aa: CASSEGRVLNTEAFF

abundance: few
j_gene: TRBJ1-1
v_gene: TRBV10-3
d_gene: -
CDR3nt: TGTGCCATCGAGGACACTTTGAACACTGAAGCTTTCTTT
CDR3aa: CAIEDTLNTEAFF

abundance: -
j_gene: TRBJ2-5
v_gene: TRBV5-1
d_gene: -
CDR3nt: TGCGCCAGCACCCCTGGGGGAGGAGGGATCCAAGAGACCCAGTACTTC
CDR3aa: CASTPGGGGIQETQYF

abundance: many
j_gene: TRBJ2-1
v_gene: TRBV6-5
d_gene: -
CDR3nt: TGTGCCAGCAGCCACGCCACGGGCTCCTACAATGAGCAGTTCTTC
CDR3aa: CASSHATGSYNEQFF

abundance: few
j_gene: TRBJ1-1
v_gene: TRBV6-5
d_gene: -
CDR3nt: TGTGCCAGCAGTTACTCGGTCAGGAACACTGAAGCTTTCTTT
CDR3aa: CASSYSVRNTEAFF

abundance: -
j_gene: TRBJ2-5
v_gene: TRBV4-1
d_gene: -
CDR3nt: TGCGCCAGCCGGGACTCATTACAAGAGACCCAGTACTTC
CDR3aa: CASRDSLQETQYF